Sequencing of this T cell receptor beta chain was carried out in a study of PD-L1 blockade in urothelial cancer (dated by TCRdb to about 2017). Regarding the study in general: All patients started therapy at some point between 2014 and 2016 and received atezolizumab 1,200 mg intravenously every 3 weeks. In the same patients who had TCR sequencing, pretreatment tumors also underwent whole exome sequencing and RNA sequencing. Blood samples gave median yields of approximately 130,000 T cells and 65,000 to 85,000 unique TCRs, along with a median clonality of approximately 0.08. About 90% of the roughly 29 patients were males with bladder-origin urothelial cancer, and about two thirds of the roughly 30 reported a prior smoking history. Pretreatment tumor samples and matched peripheral blood, collected serially before and after atezolizumab treatment, underwent TCR sequencing. Progression-free survival longer than 6 months counted as durable clinical benefit, and TCR features were additionally tested against both progression-free and overall survival. An ECOG performance status of 0 or 1 was recorded for the patients, and 0 to 3 prior chemotherapy regimens had been received by the patients. Under ten patients reached durable clinical benefit, while 20 to 25 patients did not. Blood samples were analyzed 3 weeks after the start of treatment (second dose) and 6 weeks after the start of treatment. Somatic, immune and clinical correlates of response to PD-L1 blockade with atezolizumab in urothelial cancer were the focus of an exploratory multi-omic analysis. Twenty-nine patients had pretreatment blood TCR-seq, approximately 24 had at least one posttreatment blood collection, and approximately 24 had tumor TCR-seq. Results and caveats for the whole study, not just this receptor: A pretreatment peripheral blood TCR clonality below the median was linked to improved progression-free and overall survival. At 3 weeks after the start of treatment, tumor-associated TCR clones in peripheral blood had expanded more in patients with durable benefit (n ≈ 20, p = 0.022). Small sample size (n ≈ 28) and many exploratory analyses mean the results are intended to be hypothesis-generating.

Synthetic TCR analog templates were spiked into each PCR to estimate absolute template abundance from read counts. TCRbeta CDR3 regions were amplified from genomic DNA with bias-controlled V and J gene primers using the immunoSEQ assay. Sequencing of rearranged TCRbeta segments was performed at approximately 20X coverage. The paper's data handling went like this. Sequencing errors were corrected by clustering and CDR3s were annotated against IMGT to assign V, D and J genes. Out-of-frame and stop-codon sequences were excluded, and only productive TCRbeta rearrangements were used in downstream analyses. Clonality was calculated as one minus the Shannon entropy normalized by the log of the number of unique productive sequences. Clones differing between time points or between blood and tumor were identified by Fisher's exact test with Benjamini-Hochberg correction at adjusted p below 0.01. This is the immuneACCESS table as TCRdb keeps it, with only in-frame sequences that have V and J called. A part of the clones is gone; compared with another copy, unresolved V genes explain less than half, and the rest is unexplained. Clone size and the V and J calls come from that table; the DNA yielded D and trimming. The sample table lists roughly 40,000 clones, 91% of them with a count of one. The leading ten clones occupy about 7.3% of the sample.

The time point label, read with the paper, signifies: peripheral blood 6 weeks after treatment start. A total of some 30 patients with locally advanced or metastatic urothelial carcinoma, treated at Memorial Sloan Kettering on a trial protocol, made up the cohort. Peripheral blood mononuclear cells were collected pretreatment and during treatment, at between 1 and 8 total time points per patient. The Qiagen DNeasy Blood extraction kit was used to purify genomic DNA from total PBMCs and tumor samples. PBMCs were collected pretreatment and during treatment, and were isolated and stored as previously described. Concerning this clone: The antigen it binds to is not known. Base qualities are missing; no much larger clone stands one base away.

CDR1 SNHLY and CDR2 FYNNEI were looked up in the germline V gene. The CDR3 sequence holds 13 residues, the cysteine and phenylalanine included. Here the CDR3 DNA is all that survives: 39 bases in frame from base 1. V is clipped by 6 bases and J by 4 bases, and the sequence between their germline boundaries is 10 bases long. The chain uses TRBV2 and TRBJ2-1, and perhaps TRBD1 as D gene, on 5 matching bases. This specimen consisted of PBMCs, obtained around atezolizumab (anti-PD-L1) treatment. This TCR was recovered from a man aged 70-80 years with urothelial cancer. The CDR3 region: CASSGDRYNEQFF. The bases read TGTGCCAGCAGCGGAGACAGATACAATGAGCAGTTCTTC.